This T cell receptor (beta chain) originates from a study of shared clonotypes between healthy human individuals. Original handling: ImmunoSEQ gave junction-only sequences without quality scores, so filtering differed. Here immunoSEQ multiplex PCR was the method, and the copy in TCRdb shows in-frame clones only, minus some. V, J and clone size are those of that table, while D and trimming were read from the DNA. The sample holds approximately 1,000,000 clones, roughly 74% seen once. The CDR3 totals 16 residues. The V end lost 0 bases, the J end lost 6 bases, and 15 bases lay between the germline ends. Germline assignment: CDR1 SGDLS and CDR2 YYNGEE. Donors comprised only Caucasian adults living in Nashville, Tennessee. CD4+ cells were split into CD45RA+ naive and CD45RA-negative memory subsets. The table lists this clone with a count of one.

This sequence joins TRBV9 and TRBJ2-2; D gene uncertain. Sequences were obtained from memory CD4+ T cells from PBMCs. The subset: CD45RA-negative fraction. The sequence derives from a man younger than 35 in good health. Some clones in this sample may be carry-over from other donors' samples. In DNA, the CDR3 is TGTGCCAGCAGCGTAGGCCCGATCTCCGGACCCGGGGAGCTGTTTTTT. This sequence encodes CASSVGPISGPGELFF.